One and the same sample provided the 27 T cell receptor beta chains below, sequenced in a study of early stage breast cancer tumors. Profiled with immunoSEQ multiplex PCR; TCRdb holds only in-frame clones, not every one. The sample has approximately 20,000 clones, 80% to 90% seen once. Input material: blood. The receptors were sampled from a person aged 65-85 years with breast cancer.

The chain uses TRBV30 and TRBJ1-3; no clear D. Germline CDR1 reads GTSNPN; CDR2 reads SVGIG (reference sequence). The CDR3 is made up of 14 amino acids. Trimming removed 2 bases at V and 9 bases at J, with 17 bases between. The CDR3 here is CAWSSTQQSGTIYF. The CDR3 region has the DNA TGTGCCTGGAGTTCGACCCAGCAGTCGGGCACCATATATTTT.

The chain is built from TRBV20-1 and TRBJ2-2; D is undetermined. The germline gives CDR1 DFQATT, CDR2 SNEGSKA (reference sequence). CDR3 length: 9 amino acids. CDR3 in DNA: TGCAGCCTCCTATTGACGGGGTTTTTT. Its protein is CSLLLTGFF.

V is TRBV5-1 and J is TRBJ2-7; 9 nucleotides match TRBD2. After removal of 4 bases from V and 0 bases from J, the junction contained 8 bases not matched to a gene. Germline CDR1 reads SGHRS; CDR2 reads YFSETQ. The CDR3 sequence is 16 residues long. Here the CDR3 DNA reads TGCGCCAGCAGCCTTACGGGACTAGCCGACTCCTACGAGCAGTACTTC. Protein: CASSLTGLADSYEQYF. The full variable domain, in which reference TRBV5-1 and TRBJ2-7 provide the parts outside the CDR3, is KAGVTQTPRYLIKTRGQQVTLSCSPISGHRSVSWYQQTPGQGLQFLFEYFSETQRNKGNFPGRFSGRQFSNSRSEMNVSTLELGDSALYLCASSLTGLADSYEQYFGPGTRLTVT.

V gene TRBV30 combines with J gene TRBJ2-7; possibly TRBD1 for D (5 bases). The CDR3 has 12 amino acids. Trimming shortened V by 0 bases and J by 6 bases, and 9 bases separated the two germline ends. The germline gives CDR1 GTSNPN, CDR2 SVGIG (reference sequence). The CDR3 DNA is TGTGCCTGGAGTGTTAAGGGGCGCGAGCAGTACTTC. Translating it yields CAWSVKGREQYF.

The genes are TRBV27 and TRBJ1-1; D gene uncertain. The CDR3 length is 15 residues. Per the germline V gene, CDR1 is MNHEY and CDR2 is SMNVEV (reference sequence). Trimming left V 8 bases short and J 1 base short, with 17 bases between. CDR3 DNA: TGTGCCAGCGGGAGGCCGGGTCAGGAGAACACTGAAGCTTTCTTT. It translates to CASGRPGQENTEAFF.

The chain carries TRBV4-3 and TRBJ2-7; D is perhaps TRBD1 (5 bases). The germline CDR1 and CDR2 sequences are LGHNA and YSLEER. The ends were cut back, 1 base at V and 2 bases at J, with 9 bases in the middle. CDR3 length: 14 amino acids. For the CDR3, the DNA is TGCGCCAGCAGCCAAGCAGGGAAAGCCTACGAGCAGTACTTC. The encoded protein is CASSQAGKAYEQYF.

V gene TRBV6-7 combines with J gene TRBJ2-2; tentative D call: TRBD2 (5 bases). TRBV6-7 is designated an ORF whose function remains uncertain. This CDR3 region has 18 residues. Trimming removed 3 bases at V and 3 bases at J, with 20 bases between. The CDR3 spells CASSYKLDAPGDTGELFF. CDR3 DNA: TGTGCCAGCAGTTATAAACTAGACGCCCCCGGGGACACCGGGGAGCTGTTTTTT.

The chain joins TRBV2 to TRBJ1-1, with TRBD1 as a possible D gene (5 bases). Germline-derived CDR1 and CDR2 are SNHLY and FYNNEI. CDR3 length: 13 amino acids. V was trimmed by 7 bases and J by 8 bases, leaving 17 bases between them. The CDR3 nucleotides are TGTGCCAGCATCGAAGGAGGGACCCGGGAAGCTTTCTTT. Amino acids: CASIEGGTREAFF.

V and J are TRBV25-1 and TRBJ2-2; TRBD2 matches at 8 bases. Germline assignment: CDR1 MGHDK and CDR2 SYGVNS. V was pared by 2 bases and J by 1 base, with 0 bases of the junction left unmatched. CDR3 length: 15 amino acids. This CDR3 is CASSESGGNTGELFF. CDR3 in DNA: TGTGCCAGCAGTGAAAGCGGGGGGAACACCGGGGAGCTGTTTTTT.

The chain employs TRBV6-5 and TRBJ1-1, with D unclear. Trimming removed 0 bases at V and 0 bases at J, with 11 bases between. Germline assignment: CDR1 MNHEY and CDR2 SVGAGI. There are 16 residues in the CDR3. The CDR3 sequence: CASSYSGLMVNTEAFF. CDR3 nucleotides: TGTGCCAGCAGTTACTCGGGCCTAATGGTGAACACTGAAGCTTTCTTT.

The CDR3 bases are TGTGCCAGCAGCCCGGGCCAAGAGACCCAGTACTTC. It specifies CASSPGQETQYF. The V gene is TRBV6-6, the J gene TRBJ2-5; D unresolved. V was clipped by 6 bases and J by 1 base, with 6 bases between them. CDR1 and CDR2 from the germline V gene are MNHNY and SVGAGI (reference sequence). The CDR3 is 12 residues long.

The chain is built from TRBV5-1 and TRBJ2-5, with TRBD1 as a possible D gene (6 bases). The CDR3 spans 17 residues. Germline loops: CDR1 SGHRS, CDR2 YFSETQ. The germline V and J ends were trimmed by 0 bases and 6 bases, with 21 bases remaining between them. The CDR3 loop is CASSLVQGANKGKTQYF. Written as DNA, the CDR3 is TGCGCCAGCAGCTTGGTACAGGGCGCTAACAAGGGGAAGACCCAGTACTTC. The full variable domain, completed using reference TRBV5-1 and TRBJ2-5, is KAGVTQTPRYLIKTRGQQVTLSCSPISGHRSVSWYQQTPGQGLQFLFEYFSETQRNKGNFPGRFSGRQFSNSRSEMNVSTLELGDSALYLCASSLVQGANKGKTQYFGPGTRLLVL.

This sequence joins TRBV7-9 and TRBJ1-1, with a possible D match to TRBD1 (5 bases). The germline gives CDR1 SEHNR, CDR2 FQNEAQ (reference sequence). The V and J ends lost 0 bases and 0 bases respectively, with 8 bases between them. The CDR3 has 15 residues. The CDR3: CASSLASGMNTEAFF. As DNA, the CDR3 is TGTGCCAGCAGCTTAGCCTCAGGGATGAACACTGAAGCTTTCTTT.

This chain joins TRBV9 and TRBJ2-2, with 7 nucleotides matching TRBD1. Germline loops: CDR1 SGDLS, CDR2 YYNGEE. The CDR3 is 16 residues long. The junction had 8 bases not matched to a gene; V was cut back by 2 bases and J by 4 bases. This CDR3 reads CASSVLTGAVTGELFF. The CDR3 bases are TGTGCCAGCAGCGTCCTCACAGGGGCGGTCACCGGGGAGCTGTTTTTT.

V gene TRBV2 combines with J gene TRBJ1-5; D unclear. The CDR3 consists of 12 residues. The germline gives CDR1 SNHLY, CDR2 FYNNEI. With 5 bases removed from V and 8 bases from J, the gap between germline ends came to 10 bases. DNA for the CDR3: TGTGCCAGCAGTACGAACTTAGAGCCCCAGCATTTT. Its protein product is CASSTNLEPQHF.

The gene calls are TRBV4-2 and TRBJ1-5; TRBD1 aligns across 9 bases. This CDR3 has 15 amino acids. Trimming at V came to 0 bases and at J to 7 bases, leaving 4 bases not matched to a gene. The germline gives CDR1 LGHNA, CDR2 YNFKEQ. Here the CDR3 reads CASSQEGQGGQPQHF. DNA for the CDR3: TGTGCCAGCAGCCAAGAGGGACAGGGAGGCCAGCCCCAGCATTTT.

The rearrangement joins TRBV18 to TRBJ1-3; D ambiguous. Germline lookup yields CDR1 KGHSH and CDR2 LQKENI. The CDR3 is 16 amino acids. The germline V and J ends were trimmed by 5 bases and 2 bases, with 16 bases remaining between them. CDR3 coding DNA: TGTGCCAGCTCATCAAAAGGAGGGAAGGCTGGAAACACCATATATTTT. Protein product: CASSSKGGKAGNTIYF.

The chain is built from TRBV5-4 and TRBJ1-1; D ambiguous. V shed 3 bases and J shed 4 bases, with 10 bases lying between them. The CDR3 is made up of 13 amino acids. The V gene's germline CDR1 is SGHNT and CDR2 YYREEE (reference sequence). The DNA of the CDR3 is TGTGCCAGCAGCTCCGCCCTGAGCACTGAAGCTTTCTTT. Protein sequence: CASSSALSTEAFF. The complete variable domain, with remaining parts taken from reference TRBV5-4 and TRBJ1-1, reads ETGVTQSPTHLIKTRGQQVTLRCSSQSGHNTVSWYQQALGQGPQFIFQYYREEENGRGNFPPRFSGLQFPNYSSELNVNALELDDSALYLCASSSALSTEAFFGQGTRLTVV.

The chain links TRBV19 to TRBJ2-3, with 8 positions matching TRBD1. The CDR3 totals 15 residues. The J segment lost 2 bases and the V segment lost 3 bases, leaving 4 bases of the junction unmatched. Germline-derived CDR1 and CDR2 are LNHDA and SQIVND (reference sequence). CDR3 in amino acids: CASSIRQGNTDTQYF. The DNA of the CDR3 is TGTGCCAGTAGTATTAGACAGGGGAACACAGATACGCAGTATTTT. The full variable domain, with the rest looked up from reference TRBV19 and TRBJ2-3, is DGGITQSPKYLFRKEGQNVTLSCEQNLNHDAMYWYRQDPGQGLRLIYYSQIVNDFQKGDIAEGYSVSREKKESFPLTVTSAQKNPTAFYLCASSIRQGNTDTQYFGPGTRLTVL.

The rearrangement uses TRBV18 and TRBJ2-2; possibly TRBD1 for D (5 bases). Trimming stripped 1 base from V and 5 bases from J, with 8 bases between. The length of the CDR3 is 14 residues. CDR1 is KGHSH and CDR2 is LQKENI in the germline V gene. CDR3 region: CASSPQGLTGELFF. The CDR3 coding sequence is TGTGCCAGCTCACCACAGGGGTTAACCGGGGAGCTGTTTTTT.

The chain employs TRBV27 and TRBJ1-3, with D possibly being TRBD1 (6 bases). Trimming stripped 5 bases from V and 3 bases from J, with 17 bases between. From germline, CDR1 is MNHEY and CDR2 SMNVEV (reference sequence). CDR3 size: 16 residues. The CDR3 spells CASSAQGPRDGNTIYF. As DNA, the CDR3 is TGTGCCAGCAGTGCACAGGGTCCCCGAGATGGAAACACCATATATTTT.

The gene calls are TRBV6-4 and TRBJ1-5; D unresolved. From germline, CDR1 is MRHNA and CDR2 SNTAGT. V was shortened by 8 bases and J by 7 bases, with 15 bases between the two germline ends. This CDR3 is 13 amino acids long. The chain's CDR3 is CASSLEEGQPQHF. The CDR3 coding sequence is TGTGCCAGCTCCCTCGAGGAAGGACAGCCCCAGCATTTT.

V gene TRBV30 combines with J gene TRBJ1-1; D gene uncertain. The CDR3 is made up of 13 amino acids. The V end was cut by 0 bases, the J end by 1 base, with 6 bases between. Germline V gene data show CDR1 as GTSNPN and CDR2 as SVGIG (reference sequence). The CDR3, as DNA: TGTGCCTGGAGTGTCCGCAGGAACACTGAAGCTTTCTTT. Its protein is CAWSVRRNTEAFF.

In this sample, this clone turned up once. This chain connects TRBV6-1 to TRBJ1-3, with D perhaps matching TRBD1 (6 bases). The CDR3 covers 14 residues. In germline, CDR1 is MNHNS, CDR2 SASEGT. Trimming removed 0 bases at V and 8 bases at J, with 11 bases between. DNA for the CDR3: TGTGCCAGCAGTGAAGCGGGCAGACAGGACACCATATATTTT. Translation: CASSEAGRQDTIYF.

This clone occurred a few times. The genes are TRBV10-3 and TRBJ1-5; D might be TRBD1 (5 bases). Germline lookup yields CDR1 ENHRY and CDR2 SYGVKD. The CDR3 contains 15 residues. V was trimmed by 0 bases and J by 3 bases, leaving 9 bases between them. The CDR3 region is CAISESGVNNQPQHF. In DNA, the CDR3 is TGTGCCATCAGTGAGTCAGGGGTCAACAATCAGCCCCAGCATTTT.

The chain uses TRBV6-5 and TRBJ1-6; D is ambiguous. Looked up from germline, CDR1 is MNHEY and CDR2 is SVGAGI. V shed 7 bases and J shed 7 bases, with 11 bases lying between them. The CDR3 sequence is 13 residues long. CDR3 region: CASKREGNSPLHF. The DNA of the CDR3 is TGTGCCAGCAAAAGGGAGGGAAATTCACCCCTCCACTTT.

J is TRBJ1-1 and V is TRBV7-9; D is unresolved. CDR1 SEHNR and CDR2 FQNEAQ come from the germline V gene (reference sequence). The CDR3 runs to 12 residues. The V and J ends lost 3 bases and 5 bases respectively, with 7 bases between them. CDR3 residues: CASSLLRTEAFF. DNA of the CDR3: TGTGCCAGCAGCTTGCTGAGGACTGAAGCTTTCTTT.